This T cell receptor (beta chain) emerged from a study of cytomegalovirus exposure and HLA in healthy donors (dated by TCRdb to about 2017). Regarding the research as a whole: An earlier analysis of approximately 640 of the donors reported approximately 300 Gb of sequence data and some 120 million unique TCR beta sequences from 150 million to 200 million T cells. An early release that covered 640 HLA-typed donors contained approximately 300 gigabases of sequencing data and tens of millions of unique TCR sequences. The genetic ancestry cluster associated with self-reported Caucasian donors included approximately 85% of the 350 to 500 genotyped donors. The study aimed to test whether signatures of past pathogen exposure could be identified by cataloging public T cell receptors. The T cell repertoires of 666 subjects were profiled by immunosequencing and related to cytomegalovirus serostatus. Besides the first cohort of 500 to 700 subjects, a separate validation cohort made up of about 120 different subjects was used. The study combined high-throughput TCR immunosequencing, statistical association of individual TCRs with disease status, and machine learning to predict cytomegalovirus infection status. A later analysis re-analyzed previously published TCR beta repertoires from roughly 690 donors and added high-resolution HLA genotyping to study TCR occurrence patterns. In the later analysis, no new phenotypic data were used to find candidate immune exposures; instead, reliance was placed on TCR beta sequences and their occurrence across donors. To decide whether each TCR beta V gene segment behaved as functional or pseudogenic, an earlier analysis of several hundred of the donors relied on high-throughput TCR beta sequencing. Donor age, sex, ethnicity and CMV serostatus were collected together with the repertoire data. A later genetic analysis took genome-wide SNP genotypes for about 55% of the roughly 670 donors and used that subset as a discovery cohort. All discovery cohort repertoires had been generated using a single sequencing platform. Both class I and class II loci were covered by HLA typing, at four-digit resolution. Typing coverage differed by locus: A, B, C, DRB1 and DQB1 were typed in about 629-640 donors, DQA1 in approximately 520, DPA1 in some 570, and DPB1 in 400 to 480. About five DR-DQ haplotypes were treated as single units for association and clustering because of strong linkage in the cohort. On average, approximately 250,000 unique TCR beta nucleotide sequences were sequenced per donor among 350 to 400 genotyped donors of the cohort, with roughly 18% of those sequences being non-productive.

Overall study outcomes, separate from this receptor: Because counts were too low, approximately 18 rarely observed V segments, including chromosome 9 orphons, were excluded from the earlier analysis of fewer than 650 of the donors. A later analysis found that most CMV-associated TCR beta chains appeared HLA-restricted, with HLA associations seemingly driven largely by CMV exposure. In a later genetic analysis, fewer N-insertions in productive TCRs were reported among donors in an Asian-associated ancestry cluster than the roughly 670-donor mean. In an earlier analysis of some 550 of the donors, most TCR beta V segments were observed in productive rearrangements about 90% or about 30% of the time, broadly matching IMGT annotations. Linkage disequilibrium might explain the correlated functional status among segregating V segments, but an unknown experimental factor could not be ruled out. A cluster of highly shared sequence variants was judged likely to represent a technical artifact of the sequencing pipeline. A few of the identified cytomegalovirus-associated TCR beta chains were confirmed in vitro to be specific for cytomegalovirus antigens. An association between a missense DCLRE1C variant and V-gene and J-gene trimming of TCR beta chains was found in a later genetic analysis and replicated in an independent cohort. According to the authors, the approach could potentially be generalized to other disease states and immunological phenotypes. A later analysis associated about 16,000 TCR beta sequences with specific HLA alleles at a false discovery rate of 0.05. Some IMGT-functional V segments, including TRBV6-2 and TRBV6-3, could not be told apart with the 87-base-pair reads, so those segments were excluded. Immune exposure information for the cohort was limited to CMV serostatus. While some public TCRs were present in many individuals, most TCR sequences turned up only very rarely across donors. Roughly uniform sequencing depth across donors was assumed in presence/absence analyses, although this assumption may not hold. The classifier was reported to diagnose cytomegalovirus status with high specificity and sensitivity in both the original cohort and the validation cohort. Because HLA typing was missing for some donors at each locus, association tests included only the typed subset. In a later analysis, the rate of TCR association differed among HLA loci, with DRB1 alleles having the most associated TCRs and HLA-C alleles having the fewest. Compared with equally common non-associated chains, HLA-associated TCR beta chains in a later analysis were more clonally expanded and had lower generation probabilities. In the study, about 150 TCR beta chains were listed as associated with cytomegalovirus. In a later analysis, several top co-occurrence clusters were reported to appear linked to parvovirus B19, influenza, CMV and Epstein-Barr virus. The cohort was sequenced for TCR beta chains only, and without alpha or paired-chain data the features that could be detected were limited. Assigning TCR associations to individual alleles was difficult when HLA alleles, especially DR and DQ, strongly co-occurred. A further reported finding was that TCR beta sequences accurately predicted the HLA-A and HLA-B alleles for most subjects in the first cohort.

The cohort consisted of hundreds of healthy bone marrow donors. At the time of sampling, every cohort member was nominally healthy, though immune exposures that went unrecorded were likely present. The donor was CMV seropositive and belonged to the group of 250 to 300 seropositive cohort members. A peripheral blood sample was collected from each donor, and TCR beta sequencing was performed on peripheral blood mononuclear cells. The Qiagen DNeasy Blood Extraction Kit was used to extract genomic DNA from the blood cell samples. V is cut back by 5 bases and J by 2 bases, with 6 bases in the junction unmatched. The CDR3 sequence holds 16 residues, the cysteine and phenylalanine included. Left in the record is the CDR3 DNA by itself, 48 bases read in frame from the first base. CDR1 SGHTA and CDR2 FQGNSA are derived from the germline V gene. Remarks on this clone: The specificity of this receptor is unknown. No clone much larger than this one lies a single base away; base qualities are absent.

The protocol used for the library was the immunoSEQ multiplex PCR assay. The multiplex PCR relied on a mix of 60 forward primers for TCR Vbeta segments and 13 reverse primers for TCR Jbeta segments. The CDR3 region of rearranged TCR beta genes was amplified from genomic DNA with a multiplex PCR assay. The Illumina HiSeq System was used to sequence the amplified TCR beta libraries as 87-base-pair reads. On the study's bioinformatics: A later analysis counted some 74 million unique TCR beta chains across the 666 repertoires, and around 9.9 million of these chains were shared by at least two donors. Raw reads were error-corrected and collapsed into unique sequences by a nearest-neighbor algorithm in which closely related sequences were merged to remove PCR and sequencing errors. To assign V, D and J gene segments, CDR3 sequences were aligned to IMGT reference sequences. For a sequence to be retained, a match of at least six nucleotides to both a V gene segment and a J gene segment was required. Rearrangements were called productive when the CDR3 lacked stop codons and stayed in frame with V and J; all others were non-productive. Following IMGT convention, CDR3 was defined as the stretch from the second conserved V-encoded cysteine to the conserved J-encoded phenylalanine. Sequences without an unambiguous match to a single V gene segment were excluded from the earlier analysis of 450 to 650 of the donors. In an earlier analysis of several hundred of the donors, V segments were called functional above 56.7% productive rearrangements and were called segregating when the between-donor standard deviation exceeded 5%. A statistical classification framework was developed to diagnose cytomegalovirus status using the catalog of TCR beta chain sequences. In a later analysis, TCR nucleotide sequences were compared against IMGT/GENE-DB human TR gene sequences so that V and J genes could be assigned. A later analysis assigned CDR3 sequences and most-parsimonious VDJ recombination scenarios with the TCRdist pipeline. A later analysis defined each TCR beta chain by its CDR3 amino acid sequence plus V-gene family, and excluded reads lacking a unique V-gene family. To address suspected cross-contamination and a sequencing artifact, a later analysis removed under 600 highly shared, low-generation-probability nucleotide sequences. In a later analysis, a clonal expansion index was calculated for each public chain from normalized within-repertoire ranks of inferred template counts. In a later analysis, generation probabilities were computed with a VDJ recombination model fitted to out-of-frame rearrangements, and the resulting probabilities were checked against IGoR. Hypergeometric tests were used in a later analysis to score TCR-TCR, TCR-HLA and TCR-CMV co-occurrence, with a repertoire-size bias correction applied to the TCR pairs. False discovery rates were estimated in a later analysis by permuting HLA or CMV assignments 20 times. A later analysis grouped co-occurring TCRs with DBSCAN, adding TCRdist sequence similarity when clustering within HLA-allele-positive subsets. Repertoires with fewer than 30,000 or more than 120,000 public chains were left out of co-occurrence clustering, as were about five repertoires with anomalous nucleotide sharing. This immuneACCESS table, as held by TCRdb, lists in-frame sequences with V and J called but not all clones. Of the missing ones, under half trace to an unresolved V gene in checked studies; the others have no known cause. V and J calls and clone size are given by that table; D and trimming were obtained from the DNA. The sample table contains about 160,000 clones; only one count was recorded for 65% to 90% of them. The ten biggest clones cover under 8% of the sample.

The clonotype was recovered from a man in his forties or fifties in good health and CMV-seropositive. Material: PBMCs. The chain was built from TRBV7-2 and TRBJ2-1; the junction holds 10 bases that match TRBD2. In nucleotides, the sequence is TGTGCCAGCAGCCTAGGAGCGGGAGGGCCCTACAATGAGCAGTTCTTC. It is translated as CASSLGAGGPYNEQFF.